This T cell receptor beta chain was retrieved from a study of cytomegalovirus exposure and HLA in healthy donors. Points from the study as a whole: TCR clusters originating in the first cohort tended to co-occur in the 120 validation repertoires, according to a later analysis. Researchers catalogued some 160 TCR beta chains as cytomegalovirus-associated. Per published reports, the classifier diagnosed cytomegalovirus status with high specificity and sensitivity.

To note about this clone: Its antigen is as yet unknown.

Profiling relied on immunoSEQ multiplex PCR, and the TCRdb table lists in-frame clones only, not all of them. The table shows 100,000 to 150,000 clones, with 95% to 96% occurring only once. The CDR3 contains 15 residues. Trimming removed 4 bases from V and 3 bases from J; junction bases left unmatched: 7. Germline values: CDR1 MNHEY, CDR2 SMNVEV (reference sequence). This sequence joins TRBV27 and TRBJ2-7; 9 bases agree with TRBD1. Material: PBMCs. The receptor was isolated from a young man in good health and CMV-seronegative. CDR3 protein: CASSSGTGSFYEQYF. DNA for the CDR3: TGTGCCAGCAGTTCCGGGACAGGGAGTTTCTACGAGCAGTACTTC.